This T cell receptor (beta chain) was captured by sequencing in a study of T-cell memory formation after mild COVID-19 (dated by TCRdb to the early 2020s). A note on the overall study: TCR sequence clusters from the two donors were largely donor specific. The cohort comprised two young, previously healthy adult volunteers, one female and one male. In a couple of donors, T-cell clones that expanded and contracted after mild COVID-19 were tracked by sequencing TCRalpha and TCRbeta repertoires over time. What the work shows at the level of the full study, not this receptor alone: Some responding clones were detected in pre-infection memory, which suggested that pre-existing cross-reactive memory T cells had joined the SARS-CoV-2 response. Only two mild cases were covered by the study, and larger cohorts that include severe cases with pre-infection samples were considered necessary. Balanced CD4/CD8 phenotypes were observed for clones contracting from day 15 to 85, whereas a bias towards CD4+ was observed for a second wave of clones expanding from day 15 to 37. Contracting CD4+ clones appeared mostly in the CM and EM memory subsets, whereas CD8+ clones were enriched in EMRA. Whether the second-wave clones peaking on day 37 were SARS-CoV-2 specific was not confirmed.

This clonotype was recorded a few times. Which antigen it targets is not known. Base-call qualities are not available, and no considerably larger clone is one nucleotide away. Ficoll-Paque density gradient centrifugation was used to isolate PBMCs. TCRdb records Illumina NovaSeq 6000 as the sequencer. TCRalpha and TCRbeta cDNA libraries were constructed by 5'RACE with constant-segment primers, with sample barcodes and unique molecular identifiers being introduced. Trizol reagent was used to extract RNA from every sample. Library amplification was performed in two PCR steps, and a second sample barcode and Illumina TruSeq adapters were introduced in the second step. The libraries were sequenced on an Illumina NovaSeq using 2 x 150 bp paired-end reads. Per the authors' processing: Reads were demultiplexed and collapsed into UMI-guided consensus sequences with migec v1.2.7. With mixcr v2.1.11, UMI consensuses were aligned to TRA and TRB V and J templates and assembled into clonotypes. Expanded or contracted clonotypes were those called significant by both edgeR and NoisET, with noise models trained on biological replicates. For edgeR calls, the cutoffs were a false discovery rate-adjusted p below 0.01 and a log2 fold-change threshold of 1. As an exploratory analysis of dynamics, PCA with hierarchical clustering was applied to max-normalized trajectories of the 1000 most abundant clonotypes. Separately sequenced CD4+ and CD8+ repertoires were used to assign the CD4 or CD8 phenotype of responding clones. TCRdb cleaned the public reads at Q25 with fastp, built clones with MiXCR and kept in-frame beta chains. Each entry is one CDR3 protein sequence, shown with its most common DNA and genes. TCRdb's processing, not the authors', yielded these V and J calls. Across this sample there are some 300,000 distinct CDR3 sequences, with about 20% seen only once. The ten largest clones represent approximately 22% of the sample.

V is pared back by 6 bases and J by 15 bases, with 12 bases lying between the germline termini. The CDR3 sequence holds 10 residues, the cysteine and phenylalanine included. The read is trimmed to its CDR3 DNA, 30 bases read in frame from base 1. The CDR1 and CDR2 encoded by the germline V gene (reference sequence) are SEHNR and FQNEAQ. Material for sequencing was PBMCs or a T cell subset sorted from them (not recorded which). The sequence was collected from a young man who had mild COVID-19 (a few samples of this study predate the infection). The sample titles of this study are shuffled in the database, so cell type and time point are left out; the donor was told from shared clones. The chain is encoded by TRBV7-9 joined to TRBJ2-1; D gene: possibly TRBD2, on 6 matching bases. CDR3 reads: CASSGGMLFF. The DNA sequence follows: TGTGCCAGCAGTGGGGGGATGCTGTTCTTC.